The 14 T cell receptor beta chains below come from one sample, sequenced in a study of T cell responses to AZD1222 COVID-19 vaccine (dated by TCRdb to the early 2020s). This sample's time point label indicates: about 28 days (+/-7) after the second vaccine dose. The library was built by means of the immunoSEQ multiplex PCR assay. As stored in TCRdb, this immuneACCESS dataset retains in-frame rearrangements with V and J assigned. A fraction of the clones does not appear; measured against another copy, unresolved V genes explain less than half of the discrepancy, and the remainder lacks a known reason. For this sample the table gives 80,000 or so clones, of which more than 85% were detected only once. The top ten constitute roughly 4.8% of the sample. The input for sequencing was peripheral blood, taken 28 days after the second AZD1222 dose. These TCRs come from an adult who received the AZD1222 COVID-19 vaccine.

This chain connects TRBV2 to TRBJ2-7; 15 bases line up with TRBD2. After removal of 3 bases from V and 4 bases from J, the junction contained 16 bases not matched to a gene. The V gene's germline CDR1 is SNHLY and CDR2 FYNNEI. CDR3 length: 20 amino acids. CDR3 residues: CASSDVGSGLAGGPLYEQYF. The CDR3 nucleotides read TGTGCCAGCAGTGATGTGGGGTCCGGACTAGCGGGAGGGCCCCTTTACGAGCAGTACTTC.

The CDR3 coding sequence is TGTGCCTGGAGTGTACCAGGGGGCACAGATACGCAGTATTTT. Its protein is CAWSVPGGTDTQYF. The genes are TRBV30 and TRBJ2-3, with D possibly being TRBD1 (6 bases). V lost 0 bases, J lost 1 base, and 8 bases lay in between. In germline, CDR1 is GTSNPN, CDR2 SVGIG (reference sequence). This CDR3 has 14 amino acids.

The chain uses TRBV19 and TRBJ1-2, with 7 bases lining up with TRBD1. V lost 6 bases and J lost 5; bases outside the gene matches: 9. CDR3 length: 14 amino acids. Germline V lookup: CDR1 LNHDA, CDR2 SQIVND (reference sequence). The CDR3 here is CASRHGGTAYGYTF. Here the CDR3 DNA reads TGTGCCAGTAGGCACGGCGGGACAGCATATGGCTACACCTTC.

V gene TRBV2 combines with J gene TRBJ2-3, with 9 bases fitting TRBD1. The CDR3 contains 14 residues. The germline V gene encodes CDR1 SNHLY and CDR2 FYNNEI. Trimming cost V 7 bases and J 5 bases; bases outside gene matches: 7. This CDR3 reads CASTVQGAGDTQYF. The CDR3 coding sequence is TGTGCCAGCACTGTACAGGGGGCTGGAGATACGCAGTATTTT.

This clone was recorded once. The V gene is TRBV7-9, the J gene TRBJ2-3; possibly TRBD2 for D (6 bases). The CDR3 loop spans 16 amino acids. Trimming cost V 3 bases and J 2 bases, with 15 bases left between them. Per the germline V gene, CDR1 is SEHNR and CDR2 is FQNEAQ (reference sequence). The CDR3 DNA reads TGTGCCAGCAGCTTGCTAGGCGGGACGGACACAGATACGCAGTATTTT. Translated, it gives CASSLLGGTDTDTQYF.

The J gene is TRBJ2-3, the V gene TRBV5-4; D may be TRBD1 or TRBD2 (5 bases each). Per germline, CDR1 SGHNT and CDR2 YYREEE (reference sequence). Trimming cost V 5 bases and J 8 bases, with 21 bases left between them. The CDR3 sequence is 15 residues long. This CDR3 reads CASRGRDPLEGTQYF. The CDR3 bases are TGTGCCAGCAGGGGCAGGGACCCCCTGGAAGGTACGCAGTATTTT.

The chain couples TRBV7-8 to TRBJ1-1; D is undetermined. Germline V gives CDR1 SGHVS, CDR2 FQNEAQ. The CDR3 sequence is 12 residues long. V was trimmed by 1 base and J by 7 bases, leaving 7 bases between them. Written as DNA, the CDR3 is TGTGCCAGCAGCTTAGGGGATGGTGAAGCTTTCTTT. Protein product: CASSLGDGEAFF.

The chain uses TRBV7-2 and TRBJ2-5; unclear D gene. The CDR3 is 13 amino acids. CDR1 and CDR2 (germline): SGHTA, FQGNSA. Deletions cut 4 bases from V and 6 bases from J, with 12 bases between. The CDR3 here is CASSSPPWQTQYF. CDR3 nucleotide sequence: TGTGCCAGCAGCTCCCCCCCCTGGCAGACCCAGTACTTC.

The chain carries TRBV20-1 and TRBJ2-7; 11 bases agree with TRBD2. The CDR3 spans 17 residues. The germline V gene encodes CDR1 DFQATT and CDR2 SNEGSKA (reference sequence). With V trimmed by 3 bases and J by 5 bases, 15 bases remained unmatched. CDR3 in amino acids: CSASQSLFTSGRDEQYF. The CDR3 bases are TGCAGTGCTAGTCAGTCCCTCTTTACTAGCGGGAGAGACGAGCAGTACTTC.

The chain couples TRBV6-2 or TRBV6-3 to TRBJ1-5; the match to TRBD1 covers 7 bases. Per germline, CDR1 MNHEY and CDR2 SVGEGT. The junction had 4 bases not matched to a gene; V was cut back by 2 bases and J by 6 bases. There are 14 residues in the CDR3. The CDR3, as DNA: TGTGCCAGCAGTTACCACAGGGGTTCTCAGCCCCAGCATTTT. Its protein product is CASSYHRGSQPQHF.

In its sample, this clone was seen once. The rearrangement links TRBV5-1 to TRBJ1-3; D remains unclear. Germline-derived CDR1 and CDR2 are SGHRS and YFSETQ. V was pared by 0 bases and J by 0 bases, with 10 bases between. The CDR3 has 16 residues. The CDR3 DNA reads as TGCGCCAGCAGCTTGGCCCAGGTTAACTCTGGAAACACCATATATTTT. Amino acids: CASSLAQVNSGNTIYF. Full variable domain (outside the CDR3, taken from reference TRBV5-1 and TRBJ1-3): KAGVTQTPRYLIKTRGQQVTLSCSPISGHRSVSWYQQTPGQGLQFLFEYFSETQRNKGNFPGRFSGRQFSNSRSEMNVSTLELGDSALYLCASSLAQVNSGNTIYFGEGSWLTVV.

V and J are TRBV11-2 and TRBJ1-3, with 7 nucleotides matching TRBD1. The CDR3 spans 15 residues. The J segment lost 0 bases and the V segment lost 2 bases, leaving 1 base of the junction unmatched. Germline CDR1 reads SGHAT; CDR2 reads FQNNGV. CDR3 residues: CASSLYRGSGNTIYF. The CDR3 DNA reads as TGTGCCAGCAGCTTATACAGGGGCTCTGGAAACACCATATATTTT.

V gene TRBV29-1 combines with J gene TRBJ2-5; 7 positions match TRBD2. Germline-derived CDR1 and CDR2 are SQVTM and ANQGSEA. The CDR3 consists of 12 residues. V lost 6 bases to trimming and J lost 5 bases; unmatched junction nucleotides: 6. The CDR3 loop is CSVPTSIETQYF. CDR3 DNA: TGCAGCGTCCCGACTAGCATCGAGACCCAGTACTTC.

The chain links TRBV28 to TRBJ1-2; possibly TRBD1 for D (5 bases). The length of the CDR3 is 14 residues. The germline V gene has CDR1 MDHEN and CDR2 SYDVKM. Trimming left V 3 bases short and J 0 bases short, with 8 bases between. The CDR3 loop reads CASSFRAANYGYTF. The CDR3 nucleotides read TGTGCCAGCAGTTTCAGGGCCGCTAACTATGGCTACACCTTC.